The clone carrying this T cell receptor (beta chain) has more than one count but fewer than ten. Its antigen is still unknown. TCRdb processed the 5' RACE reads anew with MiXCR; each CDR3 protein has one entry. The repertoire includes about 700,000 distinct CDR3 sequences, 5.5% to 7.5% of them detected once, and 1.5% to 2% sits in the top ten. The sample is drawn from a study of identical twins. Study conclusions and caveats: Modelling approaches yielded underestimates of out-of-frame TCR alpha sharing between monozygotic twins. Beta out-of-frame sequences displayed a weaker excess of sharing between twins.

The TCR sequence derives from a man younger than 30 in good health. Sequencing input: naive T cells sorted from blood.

The CDR3 DNA follows: TGTGCCAGCAGCCCAGGGTTGGGGACAGGGGAAGAGACCCAGTACTTC. This translates into CASSPGLGTGEETQYF. V usage is TRBV7-2 and J usage is TRBJ2-5; 10 nucleotides match TRBD1. After removal of 5 bases from V and 3 bases from J, the junction contained 9 bases not matched to a gene. The CDR3 loop spans 16 amino acids. Germline V lookup: CDR1 SGHTA, CDR2 FQGNSA.